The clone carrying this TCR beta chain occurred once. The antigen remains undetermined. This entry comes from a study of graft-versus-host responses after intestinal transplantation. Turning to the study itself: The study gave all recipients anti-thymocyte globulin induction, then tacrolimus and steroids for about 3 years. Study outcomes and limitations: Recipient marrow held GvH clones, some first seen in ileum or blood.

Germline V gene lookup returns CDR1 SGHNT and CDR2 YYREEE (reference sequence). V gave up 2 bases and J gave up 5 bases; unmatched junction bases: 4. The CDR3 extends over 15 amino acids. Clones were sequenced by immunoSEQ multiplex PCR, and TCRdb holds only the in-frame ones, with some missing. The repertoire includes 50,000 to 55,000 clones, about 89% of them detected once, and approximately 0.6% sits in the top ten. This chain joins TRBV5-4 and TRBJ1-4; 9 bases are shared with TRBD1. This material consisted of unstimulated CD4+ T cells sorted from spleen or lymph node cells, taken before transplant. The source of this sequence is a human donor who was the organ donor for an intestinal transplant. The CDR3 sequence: CASSFGGQGNEKLFF. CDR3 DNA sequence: TGTGCCAGCAGCTTCGGAGGACAGGGGAATGAAAAACTGTTTTTT. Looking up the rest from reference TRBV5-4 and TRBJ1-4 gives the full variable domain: ETGVTQSPTHLIKTRGQQVTLRCSSQSGHNTVSWYQQALGQGPQFIFQYYREEENGRGNFPPRFSGLQFPNYSSELNVNALELDDSALYLCASSFGGQGNEKLFFGSGTQLSVL.